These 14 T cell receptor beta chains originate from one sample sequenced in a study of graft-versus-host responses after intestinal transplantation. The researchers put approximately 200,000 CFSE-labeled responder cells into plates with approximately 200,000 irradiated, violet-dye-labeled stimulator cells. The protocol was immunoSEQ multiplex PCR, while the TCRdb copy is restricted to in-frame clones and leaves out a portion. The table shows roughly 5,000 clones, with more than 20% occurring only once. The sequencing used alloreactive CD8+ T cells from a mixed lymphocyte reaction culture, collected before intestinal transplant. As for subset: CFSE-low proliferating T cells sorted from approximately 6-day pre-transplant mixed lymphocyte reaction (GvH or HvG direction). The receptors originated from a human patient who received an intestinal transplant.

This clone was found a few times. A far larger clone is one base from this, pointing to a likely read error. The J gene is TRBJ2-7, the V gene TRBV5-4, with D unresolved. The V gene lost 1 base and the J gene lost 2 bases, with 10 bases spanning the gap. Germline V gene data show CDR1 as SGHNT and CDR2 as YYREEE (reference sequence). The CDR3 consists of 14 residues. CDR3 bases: TGTGCCAGCAGCTTGTATGGAAGGGCCTACGAGCAGTACTTC. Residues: CASSLYGRAYEQYF. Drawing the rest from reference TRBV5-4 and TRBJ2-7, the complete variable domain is ETGVTQSPTHLIKTRGQQVTLRCSSQSGHNTVSWYQQALGQGPQFIFQYYREEENGRGNFPPRFSGLQFPNYSSELNVNALELDDSALYLCASSLYGRAYEQYFGPGTRLTVT.

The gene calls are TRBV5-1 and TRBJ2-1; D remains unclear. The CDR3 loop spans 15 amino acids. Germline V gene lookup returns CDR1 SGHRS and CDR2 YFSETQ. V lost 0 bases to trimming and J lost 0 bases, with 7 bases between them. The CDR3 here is CASSLVGYSYNEQFF. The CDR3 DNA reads TGCGCCAGCAGCTTGGTCGGGTACTCCTACAATGAGCAGTTCTTC.

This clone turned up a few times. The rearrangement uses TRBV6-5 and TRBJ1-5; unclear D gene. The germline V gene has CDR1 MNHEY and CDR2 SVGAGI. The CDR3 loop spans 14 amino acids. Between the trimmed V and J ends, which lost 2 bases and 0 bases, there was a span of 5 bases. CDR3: CASSYVGSNQPQHF. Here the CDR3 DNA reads TGTGCCAGCAGTTACGTGGGTAGCAATCAGCCCCAGCATTTT.

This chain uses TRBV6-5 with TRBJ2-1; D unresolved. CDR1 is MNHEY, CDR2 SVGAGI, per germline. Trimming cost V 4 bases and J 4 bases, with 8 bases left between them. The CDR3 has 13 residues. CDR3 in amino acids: CASSFDEYNEQFF. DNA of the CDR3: TGTGCCAGCAGTTTCGACGAGTACAATGAGCAGTTCTTC.

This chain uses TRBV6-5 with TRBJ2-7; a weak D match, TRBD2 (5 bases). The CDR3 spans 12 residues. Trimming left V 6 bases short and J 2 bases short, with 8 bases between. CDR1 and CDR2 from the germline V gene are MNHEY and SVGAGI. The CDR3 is CASREGTYEQYF. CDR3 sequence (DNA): TGTGCCAGCAGAGAGGGAACCTACGAGCAGTACTTC.

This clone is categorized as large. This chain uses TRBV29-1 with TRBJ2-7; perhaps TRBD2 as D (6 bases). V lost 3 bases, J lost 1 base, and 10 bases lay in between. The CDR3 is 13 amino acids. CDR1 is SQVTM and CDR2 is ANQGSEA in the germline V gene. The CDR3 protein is CSVEVEGSYEQYF. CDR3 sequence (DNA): TGCAGCGTTGAGGTGGAGGGATCCTACGAGCAGTACTTC.

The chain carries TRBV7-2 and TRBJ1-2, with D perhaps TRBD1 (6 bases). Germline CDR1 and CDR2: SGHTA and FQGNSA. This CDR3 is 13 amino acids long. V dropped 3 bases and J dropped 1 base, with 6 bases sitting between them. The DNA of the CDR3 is TGTGCCAGCAGCTTGGACAGTAACTATGGCTACACCTTC. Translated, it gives CASSLDSNYGYTF.

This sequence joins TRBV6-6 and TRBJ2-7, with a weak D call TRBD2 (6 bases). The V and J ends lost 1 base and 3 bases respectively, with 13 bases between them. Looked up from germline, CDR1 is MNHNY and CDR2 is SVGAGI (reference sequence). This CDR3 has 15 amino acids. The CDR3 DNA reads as TGTGCCAGCAGTTACTACGGGAGTGGTTACTACGAGCAGTACTTC. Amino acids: CASSYYGSGYYEQYF.

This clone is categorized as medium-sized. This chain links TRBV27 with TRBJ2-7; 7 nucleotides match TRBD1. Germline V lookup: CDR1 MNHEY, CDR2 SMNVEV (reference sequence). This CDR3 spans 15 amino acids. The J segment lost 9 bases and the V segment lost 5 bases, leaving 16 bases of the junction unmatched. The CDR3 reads CASSPSGTATVGQYF. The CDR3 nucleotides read TGTGCCAGCAGTCCTTCGGGGACAGCGACGGTCGGGCAGTACTTC.

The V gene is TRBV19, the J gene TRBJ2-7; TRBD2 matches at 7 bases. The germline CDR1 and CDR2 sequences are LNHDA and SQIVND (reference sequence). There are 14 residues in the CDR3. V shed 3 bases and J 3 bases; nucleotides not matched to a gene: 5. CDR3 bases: TGTGCCAGTAGTATTGCCGGGACTAACTACGAGCAGTACTTC. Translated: CASSIAGTNYEQYF. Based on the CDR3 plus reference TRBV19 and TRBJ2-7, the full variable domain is DGGITQSPKYLFRKEGQNVTLSCEQNLNHDAMYWYRQDPGQGLRLIYYSQIVNDFQKGDIAEGYSVSREKKESFPLTVTSAQKNPTAFYLCASSIAGTNYEQYFGPGTRLTVT.

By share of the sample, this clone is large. CDR3 nucleotides: TGTGCCAGCAGTTACACCTCAGGGGAAGCTAATGAAAAACTGTTTTTT. As protein: CASSYTSGEANEKLFF. V is TRBV6-5 and J is TRBJ1-4, with D tentatively TRBD1 (6 bases). This CDR3 has 16 residues. The V gene lost 2 bases and the J gene lost 3 bases, with 13 bases spanning the gap. CDR1 MNHEY and CDR2 SVGAGI come from the germline V gene.

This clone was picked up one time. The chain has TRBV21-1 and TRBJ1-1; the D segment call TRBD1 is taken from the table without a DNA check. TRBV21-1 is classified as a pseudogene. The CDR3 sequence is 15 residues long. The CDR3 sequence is CASSRNRGVNTEAFF. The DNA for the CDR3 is TGTGCCAGCAGCAGAAACAGGGGGGTGAACACTGAAGCTTTCTTT.

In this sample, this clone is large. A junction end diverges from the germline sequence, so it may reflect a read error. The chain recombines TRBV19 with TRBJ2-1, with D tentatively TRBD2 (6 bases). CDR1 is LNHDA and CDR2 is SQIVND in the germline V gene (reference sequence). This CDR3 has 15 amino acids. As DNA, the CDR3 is TGTGCCAGTAGCATAGCCGGGAGCTCCTACAATGAGCAGTTCTTC. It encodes CASSIAGSSYNEQFF.

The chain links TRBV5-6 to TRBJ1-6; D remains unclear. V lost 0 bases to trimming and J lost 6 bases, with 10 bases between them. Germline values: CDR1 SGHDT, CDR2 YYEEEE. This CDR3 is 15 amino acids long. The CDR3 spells CASSLVQSPNSPLHF. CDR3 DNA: TGTGCCAGCAGCTTGGTTCAGAGCCCTAATTCACCCCTCCACTTT.